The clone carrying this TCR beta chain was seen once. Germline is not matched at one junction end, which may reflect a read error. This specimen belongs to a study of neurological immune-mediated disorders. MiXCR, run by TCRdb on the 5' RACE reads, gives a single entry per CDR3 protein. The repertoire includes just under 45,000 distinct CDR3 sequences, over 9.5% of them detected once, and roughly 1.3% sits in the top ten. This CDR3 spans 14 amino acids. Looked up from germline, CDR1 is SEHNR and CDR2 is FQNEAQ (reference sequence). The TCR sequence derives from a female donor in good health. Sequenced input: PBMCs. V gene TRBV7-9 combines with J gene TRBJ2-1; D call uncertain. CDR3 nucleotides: TGTGCCAGCAGCCGTCCCGTGACCAGCAATGATCAGTTCTTC. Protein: CASSRPVTSNDQFF.